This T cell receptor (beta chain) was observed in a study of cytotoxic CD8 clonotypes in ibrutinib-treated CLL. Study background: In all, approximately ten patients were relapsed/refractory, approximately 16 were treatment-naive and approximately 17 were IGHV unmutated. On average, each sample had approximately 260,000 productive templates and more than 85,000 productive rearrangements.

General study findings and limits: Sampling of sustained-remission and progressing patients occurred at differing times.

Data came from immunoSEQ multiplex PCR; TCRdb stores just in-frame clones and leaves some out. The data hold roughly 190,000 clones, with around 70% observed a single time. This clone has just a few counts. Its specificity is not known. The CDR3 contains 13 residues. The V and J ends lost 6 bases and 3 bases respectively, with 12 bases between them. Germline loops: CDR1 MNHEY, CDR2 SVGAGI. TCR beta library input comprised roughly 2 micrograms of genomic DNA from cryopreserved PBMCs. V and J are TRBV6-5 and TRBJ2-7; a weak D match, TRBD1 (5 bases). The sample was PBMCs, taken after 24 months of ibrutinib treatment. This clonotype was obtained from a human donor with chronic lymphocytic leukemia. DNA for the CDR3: TGTGCCAGCAGATCCAGACAGATCTACGAGCAGTACTTC. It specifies CASRSRQIYEQYF.